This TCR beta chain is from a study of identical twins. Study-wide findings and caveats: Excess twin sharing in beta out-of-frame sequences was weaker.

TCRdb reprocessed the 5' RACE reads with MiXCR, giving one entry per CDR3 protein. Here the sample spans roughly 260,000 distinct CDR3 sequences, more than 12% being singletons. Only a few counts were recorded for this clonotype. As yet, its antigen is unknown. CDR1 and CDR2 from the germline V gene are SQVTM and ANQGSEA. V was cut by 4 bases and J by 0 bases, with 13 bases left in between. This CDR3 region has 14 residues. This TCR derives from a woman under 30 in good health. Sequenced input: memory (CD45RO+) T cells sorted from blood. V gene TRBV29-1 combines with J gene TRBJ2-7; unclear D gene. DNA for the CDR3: TGCAGCGTTGGGAGTCGGTCTAGCTCCTACGAGCAGTACTTC. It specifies CSVGSRSSSYEQYF.